The 9 T cell receptor beta chains given below trace back to one sample, sequenced in a study of early T cells in non-severe SARS-CoV-2 infection. TCRdb processed the 5' RACE reads anew with MiXCR; each CDR3 protein has one entry. The sample holds about 89,000 distinct CDR3 sequences; approximately 14% are singletons and the top ten take around 0.5%. The sequenced sample was whole blood. These receptors were collected from an adult who was a healthcare worker with PCR-confirmed SARS-CoV-2 infection or an uninfected control (not recorded which).

This clonotype was counted a few times. The rearrangement joins TRBV30 to TRBJ2-1; TRBD2 is a possible D gene (6 bases). Trimming shortened V by 3 bases and J by 4 bases, and 10 bases separated the two germline ends. CDR3 length equals 13 residues. Germline CDR1 is GTSNPN and CDR2 is SVGIG (reference sequence). The CDR3 bases are TGTGCCTGGAGCGCGGGGCTGTACAATGAGCAGTTCTTC. This encodes CAWSAGLYNEQFF.

The V and J genes are TRBV6-1 and TRBJ2-7; D unresolved. Trimming took 10 bases from V and 2 from J, leaving 21 bases between them. The CDR3 runs to 15 residues. CDR1 and CDR2 from the germline V gene are MNHNS and SASEGT. CDR3 sequence reads: CATARISPVAYEQYV. The CDR3 region has the DNA TGTGCCACAGCCCGAATAAGTCCAGTCGCCTACGAGCAGTACGTC.

This clonotype came up a few times. The rearrangement joins TRBV12-5 to TRBJ2-5, with 7 bases identical to TRBD2. Germline CDR1 reads LGHNT; CDR2 reads FRNRAP. V lost 2 bases and J lost 2; bases outside the gene matches: 5. The CDR3 loop spans 15 amino acids. The CDR3 bases are TGTGCTAGTGGTTTGACGGGACTACTGCAAGAGACCCAGTACTTC. It encodes CASGLTGLLQETQYF. The full variable domain, its missing parts supplied by reference TRBV12-5 and TRBJ2-5, is DARVTQTPRHKVTEMGQEVTMRCQPILGHNTVFWYRQTMMQGLELLAYFRNRAPLDDSGMPKDRFSAEMPDATLATLKIQPSEPRDSAVYFCASGLTGLLQETQYFGPGTRLLVL.

This clonotype was picked up many times. The V call is TRBV29-1, the J call TRBJ1-1; D call uncertain. Germline values: CDR1 SQVTM, CDR2 ANQGSEA. The CDR3 extends over 8 amino acids. The CDR3 protein is CRETEAFF. DNA for the CDR3: TGCCGAGAGACTGAAGCTTTCTTT. Looking up the rest from reference TRBV29-1 and TRBJ1-1 gives the full variable domain: SAVISQKPSRDICQRGTSLTIQCQVDSQVTMMFWYRQQPGQSLTLIATANQGSEATYESGFVIDKFPISRPNLTFSTLTVSNMSPEDSSIYLCRETEAFFGQGTRLTVV.

This clonotype was detected only a few times. The gene calls are TRBV6-6 and TRBJ2-4; TRBD2 matches 13 bases. The V gene's germline CDR1 is MNHNY and CDR2 SVGAGI (reference sequence). Unmatched junction bases numbered 14, after V lost 4 bases and J lost 8 bases. The CDR3 consists of 18 residues. The CDR3 nucleotides read TGTGCCAGCAGTTCCGAACGGACTAGCGGGGGCTGGGAGGACATTCAGTACTTC. Translating it yields CASSSERTSGGWEDIQYF.

The genes are TRBV7-7 and TRBJ2-5; TRBD1 aligns across 8 bases. Germline V CDR1 and CDR2: SSHAT, FNYEAQ (reference sequence). This CDR3 spans 13 amino acids. Losses at the gene ends were 2 bases for V and 4 bases for J; bases not matched to a gene: 0. The CDR3 here is CASSLQGAETQYF. The CDR3 DNA sequence: TGTGCCAGCAGCTTACAGGGGGCAGAGACCCAGTACTTC.

CDR3 DNA: TGTGCCAGCTCACCCCTGGGACAGGGGGCTGTCGAGCAGTACGTC. It yields the protein CASSPLGQGAVEQYV. This chain connects TRBV18 to TRBJ2-7; TRBD1 matches at 12 bases. The CDR3 is 15 amino acids. Trimming took 3 bases from V and 6 from J; bases not matched to a gene: 6. Germline loops: CDR1 KGHSH, CDR2 LQKENI.

The V call is TRBV20-1, the J call TRBJ2-2; D is possibly TRBD1 (6 bases). There are 15 residues in the CDR3. Germline V lookup: CDR1 DFQATT, CDR2 SNEGSKA (reference sequence). V lost 6 bases and J 0 bases, leaving 14 bases between the germline ends. As DNA, the CDR3 is TGCAGTGCGAATCAACAGGGAACGAACACCGGGGAGCTGTTTTTT. This sequence encodes CSANQQGTNTGELFF.

This clonotype has just a few counts. The chain combines TRBV29-1 with TRBJ2-5; TRBD1 is a possible D gene (6 bases). The CDR3 extends over 13 amino acids. The ends were cut back, 3 bases at V and 1 base at J, with 9 bases in the middle. Germline loops: CDR1 SQVTM, CDR2 ANQGSEA. CDR3 nucleotide sequence: TGCAGCGTTGAGGGGGCTATCCAAGAGACCCAGTACTTC. Translating gives CSVEGAIQETQYF.